The 13 T cell receptor beta chains presented below share a single source sample, sequenced in a study of T-cell reconstitution after alpha-beta-depleted transplantation in children. Researchers prepared the TCRbeta library using unique molecular identifiers, the study reports. MiXCR, run by TCRdb on the PCR reads, gives a single entry per CDR3 protein. The sample includes 280,000 or so distinct CDR3 sequences, roughly 12% seen only once; the top ten take 23%. Specimen: peripheral blood, collected 180 days after TCRalphabeta/CD19-depleted stem cell transplant. All receptors derive from a male patient aged 2 to 9 who had a stem cell transplant for chronic granulomatous disease, so the T cells may come from the graft donor.

As for this clonotype: A much larger clone differs from this one at a single base, so this may be a read error. The chain carries TRBV5-5 and TRBJ2-3; D might be TRBD2 (6 bases). Germline V CDR1 and CDR2: SGHKS, YYEKEE (reference sequence). The CDR3 runs to 15 residues. CDR3 in amino acids: CASILGRGLTDTQYF. The DNA of the CDR3 is TGTGCCAGCATCTTGGGAAGGGGACTCACAGATACGCAGTATTTT.

The chain is built from TRBV20-1 and TRBJ2-1; 8 bases align to TRBD2. The trim removed 2 bases at V and 2 bases at J, leaving 8 bases unmatched. Germline loops: CDR1 DFQATT, CDR2 SNEGSKA (reference sequence). This CDR3 has 16 residues. In DNA form, the CDR3 reads TGCAGTGCTAGATCACTCCGGGAGGGGGCCTACAATGAGCAGTTCTTC. Translating it yields CSARSLREGAYNEQFF.

This clonotype was counted a few times. This CDR3 is CASSLDTRYEQYF. As DNA, the CDR3 is TGTGCCAGCAGCTTAGACACCCGCTACGAGCAGTACTTC. This sequence joins TRBV7-2 and TRBJ2-7; D unresolved. This CDR3 has 13 residues. The germline V gene encodes CDR1 SGHTA and CDR2 FQGNSA. V was pared by 1 base and J by 3 bases, with 7 bases between.

This clonotype was detected only once. The gene calls are TRBV6-2 or TRBV6-3 and TRBJ2-7; D may be TRBD1 (5 bases). The CDR3 totals 14 residues. V shed 7 bases and J shed 0 bases, with 13 bases lying between them. CDR1 and CDR2 from the germline V gene are MNHEY and SVGEGT. CDR3 sequence: CASTPRQPSYEQYF. CDR3 bases: TGTGCCAGCACCCCTCGACAGCCCTCCTACGAGCAGTACTTC.

This clonotype was picked up many times. CDR3 in amino acids: CSASRDRGQGNQPQHF. The CDR3 nucleotides are TGCAGTGCTAGCCGGGACAGGGGGCAGGGGAATCAGCCCCAGCATTTT. V gene TRBV20-1 combines with J gene TRBJ1-5; 12 nucleotides align to TRBD1. The junction had 7 bases not matched to a gene; V was cut back by 3 bases and J by 4 bases. CDR3 size: 16 residues. Per germline, CDR1 DFQATT and CDR2 SNEGSKA (reference sequence).

This clonotype showed up many times. The chain links TRBV12-3 or TRBV12-4 to TRBJ2-2; D call uncertain. There are 15 residues in the CDR3. Trimming left V 6 bases short and J 2 bases short, with 13 bases between. The CDR3 DNA reads TGTGCCAGCAGAGTCGGGCCGGCCAACACCGGGGAGCTGTTTTTT. Its protein product is CASRVGPANTGELFF.

This clonotype was seen many times. This chain links TRBV23-1 with TRBJ2-1; D remains ambiguous. Being an ORF, TRBV23-1 has a function that is uncertain. The CDR3 runs 16 residues. With 0 bases removed from V and 2 bases from J, the gap between germline ends came to 11 bases. This chain's CDR3 is CASSQSGGCAYNEQFF. DNA of the CDR3: TGCGCCAGCAGTCAATCAGGCGGATGTGCCTACAATGAGCAGTTCTTC.

As for this clonotype: It may be a read error: a sequence one base away is much more abundant. This chain joins TRBV11-1 and TRBJ2-1, with TRBD1 identical over 8 bases. The CDR3 extends over 12 amino acids. The V gene's germline CDR1 is SGHAT and CDR2 FQDESV (reference sequence). The CDR3 spells CASSFRGHERFF. CDR3 bases: TGTGCCAGCAGCTTCAGGGGGCATGAGCGGTTCTTC.

This chain connects TRBV19 to TRBJ2-3; D call uncertain. The CDR3 runs to 15 residues. Germline CDR1 and CDR2: LNHDA and SQIVND (reference sequence). Trimming cost V 8 bases and J 2 bases, with 17 bases left between them. CDR3 in DNA: TGTGCCAGTCTCCCATCGTTCTGGAACACAGATACGCAGTATTTT. This sequence encodes CASLPSFWNTDTQYF.

There are many counts of this clonotype. This chain joins TRBV28 and TRBJ1-1; D unresolved. V was clipped by 5 bases and J by 5 bases, with 18 bases between them. The CDR3 spans 15 residues. CDR1 is MDHEN, CDR2 SYDVKM, per germline. CDR3 DNA sequence: TGTGCCAGCAGTCACGGTCGGGTATACCAAACTGAAGCTTTCTTT. This codes for CASSHGRVYQTEAFF.

Many counts were recorded for this clonotype. The rearrangement joins TRBV20-1 to TRBJ2-1; perhaps D is TRBD1 or TRBD2 (6 bases each). V was clipped by 0 bases and J by 5 bases, with 11 bases between them. From germline, CDR1 is DFQATT and CDR2 SNEGSKA (reference sequence). CDR3 size: 14 residues. The CDR3 DNA reads TGCAGTGCTAGAGATGTCCGGGGGCACAATGAGCAGTTCTTC. Translating it yields CSARDVRGHNEQFF.

This clonotype came up many times. This rearrangement joins TRBV2 to TRBJ1-4; D remains unclear. The germline V gene encodes CDR1 SNHLY and CDR2 FYNNEI. This CDR3 is 15 amino acids long. V was pared by 5 bases and J by 8 bases, with 18 bases between. This CDR3 is CASSWEAINGEKLFF. The CDR3 nucleotides are TGTGCCAGCAGTTGGGAGGCAATTAACGGGGAAAAACTGTTTTTT.

This clonotype was picked up a small number of times. V is TRBV6-5 and J is TRBJ2-1, with TRBD2 matching 7 bases. The J segment lost 0 bases and the V segment lost 2 bases, leaving 7 bases of the junction unmatched. The CDR3 is 17 residues long. From germline, CDR1 is MNHEY and CDR2 SVGAGI. For the CDR3, the DNA is TGTGCCAGCAGTTACACCGTCGGGGGGAGCTCCTACAATGAGCAGTTCTTC. Amino acids: CASSYTVGGSSYNEQFF.